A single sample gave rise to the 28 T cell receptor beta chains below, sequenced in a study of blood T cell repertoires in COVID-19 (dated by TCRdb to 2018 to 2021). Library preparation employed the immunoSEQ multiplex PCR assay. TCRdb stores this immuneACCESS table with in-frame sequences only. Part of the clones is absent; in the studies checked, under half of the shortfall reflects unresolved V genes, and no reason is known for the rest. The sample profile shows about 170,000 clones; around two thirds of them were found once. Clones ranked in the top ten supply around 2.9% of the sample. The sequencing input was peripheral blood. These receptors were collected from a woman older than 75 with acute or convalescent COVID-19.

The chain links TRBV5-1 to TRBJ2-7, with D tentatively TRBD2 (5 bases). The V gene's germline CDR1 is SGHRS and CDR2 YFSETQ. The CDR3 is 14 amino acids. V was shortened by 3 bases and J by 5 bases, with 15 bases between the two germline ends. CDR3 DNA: TGCGCCAGCAGCTCGGAGCGGTTCGAAGACGAGCAGTACTTC. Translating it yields CASSSERFEDEQYF.

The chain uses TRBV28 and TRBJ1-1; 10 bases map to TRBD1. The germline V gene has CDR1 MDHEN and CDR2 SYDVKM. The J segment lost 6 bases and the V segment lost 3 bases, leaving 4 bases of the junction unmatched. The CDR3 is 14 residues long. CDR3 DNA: TGTGCCAGCAGTTTGGGGACAGGGGTCGCTGAAGCTTTCTTT. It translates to CASSLGTGVAEAFF.

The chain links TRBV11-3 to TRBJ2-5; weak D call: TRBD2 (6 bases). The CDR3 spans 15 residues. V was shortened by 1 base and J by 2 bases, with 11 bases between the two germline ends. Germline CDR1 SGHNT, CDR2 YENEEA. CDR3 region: CASSLGRGWQETQYF. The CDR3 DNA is TGTGCCAGCAGCTTAGGGCGGGGCTGGCAAGAGACCCAGTACTTC.

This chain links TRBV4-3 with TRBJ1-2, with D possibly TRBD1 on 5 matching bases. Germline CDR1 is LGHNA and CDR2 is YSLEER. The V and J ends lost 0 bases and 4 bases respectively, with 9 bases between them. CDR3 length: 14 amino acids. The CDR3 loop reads CASSQDRRAYGYTF. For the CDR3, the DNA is TGCGCCAGCAGCCAAGATCGCAGGGCCTATGGCTACACCTTC.

CDR3 sequence reads: CATNMDINEKLFF. Written as DNA, the CDR3 is TGTGCCACCAACATGGACATCAATGAAAAACTGTTTTTT. The V call is TRBV6-5, the J call TRBJ1-4; D is perhaps TRBD1 (5 bases). Germline CDR1 reads MNHEY; CDR2 reads SVGAGI. CDR3 size: 13 residues. V dropped 10 bases and J dropped 5 bases, with 14 bases sitting between them.

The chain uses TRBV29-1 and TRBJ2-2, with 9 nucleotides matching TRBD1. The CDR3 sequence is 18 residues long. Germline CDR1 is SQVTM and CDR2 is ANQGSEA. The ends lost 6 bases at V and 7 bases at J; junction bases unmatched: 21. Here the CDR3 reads CSVTGTGRVTGAYGELFF. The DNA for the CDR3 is TGCAGCGTCACCGGGACAGGGAGGGTTACGGGGGCTTACGGGGAGCTGTTTTTT.

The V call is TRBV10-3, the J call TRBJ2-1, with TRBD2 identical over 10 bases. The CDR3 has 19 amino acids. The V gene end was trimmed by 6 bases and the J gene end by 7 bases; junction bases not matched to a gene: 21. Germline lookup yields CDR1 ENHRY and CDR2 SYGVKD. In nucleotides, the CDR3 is TGTGCCATCAGGAGGGCCGGGGGGGCTAGCGGGAGAGGTACGAATGAGCAGTTCTTC. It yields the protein CAIRRAGGASGRGTNEQFF.

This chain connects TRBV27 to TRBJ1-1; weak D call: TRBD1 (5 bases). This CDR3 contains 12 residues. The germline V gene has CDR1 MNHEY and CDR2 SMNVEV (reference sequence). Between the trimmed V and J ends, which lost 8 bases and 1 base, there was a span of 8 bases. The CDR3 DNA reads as TGTGCCAGCGGGGGGGGGAACACTGAAGCTTTCTTT. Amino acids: CASGGGNTEAFF.

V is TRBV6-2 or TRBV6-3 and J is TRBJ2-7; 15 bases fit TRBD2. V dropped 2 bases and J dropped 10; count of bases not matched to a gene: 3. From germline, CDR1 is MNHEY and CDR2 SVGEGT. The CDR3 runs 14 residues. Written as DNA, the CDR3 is TGTGCCAGCAGTTACGGGACTAGCGGGAGGAACCAGTACTTC. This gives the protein CASSYGTSGRNQYF.

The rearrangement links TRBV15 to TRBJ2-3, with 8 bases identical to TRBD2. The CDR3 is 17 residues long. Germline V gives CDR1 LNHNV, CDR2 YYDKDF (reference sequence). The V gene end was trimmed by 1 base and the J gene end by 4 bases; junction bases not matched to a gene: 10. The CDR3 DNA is TGTGCCACCAGCAGAGTCAAAAGCGGGAGTTTGGCAGATACGCAGTATTTT. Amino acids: CATSRVKSGSLADTQYF.

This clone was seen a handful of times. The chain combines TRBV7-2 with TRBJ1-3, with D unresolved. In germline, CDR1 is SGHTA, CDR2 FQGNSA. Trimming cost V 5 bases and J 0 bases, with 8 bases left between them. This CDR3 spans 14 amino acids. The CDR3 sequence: CASSPASSGNTIYF. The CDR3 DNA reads TGTGCCAGCAGCCCCGCTAGCTCTGGAAACACCATATATTTT.

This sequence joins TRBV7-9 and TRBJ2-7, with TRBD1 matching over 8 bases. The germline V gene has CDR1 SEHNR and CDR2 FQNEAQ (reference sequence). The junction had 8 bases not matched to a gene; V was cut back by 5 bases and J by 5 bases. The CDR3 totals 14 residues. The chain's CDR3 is CASSPGGRGDEQYF. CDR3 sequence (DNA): TGTGCCAGCAGCCCAGGGGGCAGGGGGGACGAGCAGTACTTC.

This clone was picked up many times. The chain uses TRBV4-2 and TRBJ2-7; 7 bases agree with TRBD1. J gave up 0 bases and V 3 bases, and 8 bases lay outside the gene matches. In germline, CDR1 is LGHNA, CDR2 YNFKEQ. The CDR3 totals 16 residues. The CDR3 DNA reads TGTGCCAGCAGCCACATACAGACAGGGAGCTCCTACGAGCAGTACTTC. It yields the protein CASSHIQTGSSYEQYF.

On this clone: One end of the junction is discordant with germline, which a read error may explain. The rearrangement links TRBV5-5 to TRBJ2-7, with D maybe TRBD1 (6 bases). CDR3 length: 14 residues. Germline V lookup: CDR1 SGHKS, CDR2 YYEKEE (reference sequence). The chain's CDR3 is CASSLDRGFFEQYF. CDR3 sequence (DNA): TGTGCCAGCAGTTTGGACAGAGGGTTTTTCGAGCAGTACTTC.

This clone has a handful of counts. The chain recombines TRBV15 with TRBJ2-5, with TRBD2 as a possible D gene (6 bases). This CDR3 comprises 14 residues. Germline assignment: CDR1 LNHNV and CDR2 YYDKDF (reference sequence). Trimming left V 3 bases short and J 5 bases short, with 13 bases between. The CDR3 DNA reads TGTGCCACCAGCAGCAACCCAGGGAGGGAGACCCAGTACTTC. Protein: CATSSNPGRETQYF.

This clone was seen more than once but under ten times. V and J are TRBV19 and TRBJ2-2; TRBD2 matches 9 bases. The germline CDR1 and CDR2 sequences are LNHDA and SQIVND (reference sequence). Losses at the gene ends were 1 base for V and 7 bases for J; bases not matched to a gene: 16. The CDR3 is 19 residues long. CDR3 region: CASSIGSPGTSSYSGELFF. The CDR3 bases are TGTGCCAGTAGTATAGGGTCTCCGGGGACTAGCAGTTACAGCGGGGAGCTGTTTTTT.

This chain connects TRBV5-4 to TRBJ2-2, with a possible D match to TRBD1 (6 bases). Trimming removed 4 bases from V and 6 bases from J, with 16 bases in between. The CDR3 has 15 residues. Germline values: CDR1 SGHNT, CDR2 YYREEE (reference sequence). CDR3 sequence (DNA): TGTGCCAGCAGCCCGCCCCTACAGGGACCCGGGGAGCTGTTTTTT. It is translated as CASSPPLQGPGELFF.

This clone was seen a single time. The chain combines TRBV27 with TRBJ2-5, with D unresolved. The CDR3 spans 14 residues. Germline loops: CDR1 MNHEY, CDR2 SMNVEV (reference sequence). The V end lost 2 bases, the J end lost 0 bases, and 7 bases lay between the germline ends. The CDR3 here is CASSLRQNQETQYF. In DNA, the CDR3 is TGTGCCAGCAGTTTACGCCAGAACCAAGAGACCCAGTACTTC.

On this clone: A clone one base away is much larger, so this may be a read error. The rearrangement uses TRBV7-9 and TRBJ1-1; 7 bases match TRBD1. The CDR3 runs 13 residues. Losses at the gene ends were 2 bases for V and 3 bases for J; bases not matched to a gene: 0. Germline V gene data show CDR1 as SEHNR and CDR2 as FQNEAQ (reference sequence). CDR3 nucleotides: TGTGCCAGCAGCTTAACAGGGGACACTGAAGCTTTCTTT. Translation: CASSLTGDTEAFF.

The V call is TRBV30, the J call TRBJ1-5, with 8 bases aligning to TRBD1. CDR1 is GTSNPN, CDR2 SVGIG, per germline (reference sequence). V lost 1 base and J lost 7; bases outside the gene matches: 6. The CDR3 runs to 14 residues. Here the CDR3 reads CAWSAGTGGQPQHF. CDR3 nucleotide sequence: TGTGCCTGGAGTGCGGGGACAGGCGGGCAGCCCCAGCATTTT.

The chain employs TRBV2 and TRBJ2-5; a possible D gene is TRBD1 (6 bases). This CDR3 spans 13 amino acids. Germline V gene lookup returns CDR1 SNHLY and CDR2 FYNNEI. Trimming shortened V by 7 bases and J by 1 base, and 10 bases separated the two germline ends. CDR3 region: CASTGQFQETQYF. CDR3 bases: TGTGCCAGCACCGGACAGTTCCAAGAGACCCAGTACTTC.

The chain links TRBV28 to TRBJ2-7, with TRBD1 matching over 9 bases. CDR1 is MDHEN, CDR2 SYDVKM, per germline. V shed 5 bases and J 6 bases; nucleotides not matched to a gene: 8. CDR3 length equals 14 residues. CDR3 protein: CASSPGQGYPEQYF. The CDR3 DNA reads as TGTGCCAGCAGTCCGGGACAGGGATATCCCGAGCAGTACTTC.

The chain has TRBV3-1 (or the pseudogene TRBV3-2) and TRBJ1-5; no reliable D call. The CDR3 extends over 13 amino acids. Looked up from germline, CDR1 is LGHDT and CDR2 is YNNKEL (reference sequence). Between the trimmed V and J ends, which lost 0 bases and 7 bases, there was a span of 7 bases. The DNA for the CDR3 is TGTGCCAGCAGCCAAGAGGAGCGACAGCCCCAGCATTTT. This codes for CASSQEERQPQHF.

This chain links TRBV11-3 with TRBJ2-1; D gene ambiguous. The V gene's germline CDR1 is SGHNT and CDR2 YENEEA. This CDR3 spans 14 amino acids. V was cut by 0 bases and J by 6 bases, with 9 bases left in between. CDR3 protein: CASSLDWRTNEQFF. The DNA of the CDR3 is TGTGCCAGCAGCTTAGATTGGAGAACCAATGAGCAGTTCTTC.

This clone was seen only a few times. CDR3 region: CASSFSSDYYGYTF. DNA of the CDR3: TGTGCCAGCAGTTTCTCGTCCGACTATTATGGCTACACCTTC. The gene calls are TRBV28 and TRBJ1-2; D is ambiguous. The CDR3 has 14 amino acids. V was cut by 3 bases and J by 5 bases, with 13 bases left in between. The germline V gene has CDR1 MDHEN and CDR2 SYDVKM.

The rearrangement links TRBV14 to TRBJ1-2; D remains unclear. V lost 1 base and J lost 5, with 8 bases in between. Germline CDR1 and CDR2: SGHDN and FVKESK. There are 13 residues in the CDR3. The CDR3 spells CASSQVYSYGYTF. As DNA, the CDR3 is TGTGCCAGCAGCCAAGTGTATAGTTATGGCTACACCTTC.

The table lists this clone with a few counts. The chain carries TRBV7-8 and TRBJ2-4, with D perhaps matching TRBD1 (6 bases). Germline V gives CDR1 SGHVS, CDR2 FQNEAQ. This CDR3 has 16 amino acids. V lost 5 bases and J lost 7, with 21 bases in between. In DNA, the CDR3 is TGTGCCAGCAGCCCCGCTAGAACAGGGTTTTGGAACATTCAGTACTTC. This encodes CASSPARTGFWNIQYF.

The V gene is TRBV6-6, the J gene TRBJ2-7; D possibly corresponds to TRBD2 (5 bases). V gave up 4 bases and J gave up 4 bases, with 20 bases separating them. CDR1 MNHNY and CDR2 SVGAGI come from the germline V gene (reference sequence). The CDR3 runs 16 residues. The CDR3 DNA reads TGTGCCAGCAGTTCCTCCAGGACTTCGACCCCATACGAGCAGTACTTC. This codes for CASSSSRTSTPYEQYF.